These 5 T cell receptor beta chains were sequenced from one sample in a study of CD8 T cells in Susac syndrome. RNA totalling roughly 0.5 to 1 ug underwent reverse transcription with random hexamers. One entry per CDR3 protein results from TCRdb running MiXCR on the immunoSEQ multiplex PCR reads. In the table there are approximately 200,000 distinct CDR3 sequences, approximately 95% of which are singletons. The sequenced sample was CD4+ T cells from PBMCs. The source is a human donor with multiple sclerosis.

The chain uses TRBV9 and TRBJ1-6, with a tentative D call TRBD1 (6 bases). Trimming pared 3 bases from V and 5 bases from J, leaving 9 bases between. The CDR3 has 14 amino acids. Germline V gene lookup returns CDR1 SGDLS and CDR2 YYNGEE. The CDR3 nucleotides are TGTGCCAGCAGCGCGGACAGCGATAATTCACCCCTCCACTTT. Translation: CASSADSDNSPLHF.

This clonotype was seen just once. DNA for the CDR3: TGTGCCACTAGCCTCAGGGCAAGTCAGCCCCAGCATTTT. Protein product: CATSLRASQPQHF. The rearrangement uses TRBV14 and TRBJ1-5, with a weak D call TRBD1 (5 bases). Germline loops: CDR1 SGHDN, CDR2 FVKESK. CDR3 length: 13 residues. V lost 10 bases to trimming and J lost 6 bases, with 16 bases between them.

In DNA form, the CDR3 reads TGTGCCAGCAGTACAGGGGCGGCCTCGGGTCAGCCCCAGCATTTT. Its protein product is CASSTGAASGQPQHF. The chain employs TRBV6-6 and TRBJ1-5, with 7 bases lining up with TRBD1. Germline CDR1 and CDR2: MNHNY and SVGAGI (reference sequence). Unmatched junction bases numbered 10, after V lost 5 bases and J lost 6 bases. The CDR3 length is 15 residues.

V and J are TRBV4-2 and TRBJ2-7; 8 bases align to TRBD2. Germline loops: CDR1 LGHNA, CDR2 YNFKEQ. V lost 5 bases and J lost 1; bases outside the gene matches: 7. CDR3 length equals 15 residues. CDR3 sequence (DNA): TGTGCCAGCAGCGAACATAGCGGGGTTTCCTACGAGCAGTACTTC. It is translated as CASSEHSGVSYEQYF.

V usage is TRBV3-1 and J usage is TRBJ2-3; D is uncertain. The V end lost 5 bases, the J end lost 0 bases, and 12 bases lay between the germline ends. Germline lookup yields CDR1 LGHDT and CDR2 YNNKEL (reference sequence). The CDR3 length is 15 residues. CDR3 sequence (DNA): TGTGCCAGCAGCATTAATTCCGTTAGCACAGATACGCAGTATTTT. Translated: CASSINSVSTDTQYF.